This TCR beta chain derives from a study of beta chain features in type 1 diabetes. The entirety of the isolated RNA underwent reverse transcription, so expressed TCRB transcripts were sequenced. Only in-frame clones appear in the TCRdb table, and some are missing; sequencing was by immunoSEQ multiplex PCR. The sample contains 200,000 to 250,000 clones, 9.6% of which appear only once. The CDR3 length is 13 residues. CDR1 and CDR2 (germline): SGHRS, YFSETQ. The V gene lost 3 bases and the J gene lost 4 bases, with 7 bases spanning the gap. This sequence joins TRBV5-1 and TRBJ2-2, with D perhaps TRBD1 (6 bases). The sequencing sample was made of naive CD4+ T cells from blood. The TCR was taken from a woman younger than 35 in good health. The CDR3 loop is CASSSGATGELFF. In nucleotides, the CDR3 is TGCGCCAGCAGCTCAGGGGCCACCGGGGAGCTGTTTTTT.